This T cell receptor beta chain emerged from a study of beta chain features in type 1 diabetes (dated by TCRdb to between 2017 and 2018). Regarding the study in general: Mean age, gender distribution, total cell number and subset yield were not different between patients and healthy donors. Across all samples, about 110 million sorted cells were examined, and cell number per subset correlated strongly with RNA yield. The study compared TCRB repertoires of sorted circulating CD4+ T cell subsets between recently diagnosed type 1 diabetes patients and matched healthy donors. Naive and central memory subsets were obtained from all 30 or so donors, but regulatory and stem cell-like memory subsets were isolated from only 8 patients and about eight healthy donors.

Spanning cysteine to phenylalanine, the CDR3 consists of 16 amino acids. Of the read, only the CDR3 DNA is kept; its 48 bases are in frame from base 1. CDR1 SGHTA and CDR2 FQGNSA are derived from the germline V gene. Compared with germline, V lacks 0 bases and J lacks 7 bases; bases without a gene match: 8. Only a few counts were recorded for this clone. There is no known antigen for this receptor. No much larger clone exists at a distance of one base, and base qualities are not known. Study-wide findings and limitations: PCR might favor shorter templates, but patient and control samples were amplified and corrected together, so any skew would affect both groups equally. Because small numbers of individuals were included in the HLA sub-analyses, any influence of HLA type on TCRB rearrangement was left unresolved. Naive, central memory and regulatory TCRB repertoires appeared to be more similar among patients than among healthy donors. Because cDNA was sequenced instead of genomic DNA, activated cells with high expression could be over-represented, although the groups did not differ in activation or CD3 levels. Fewer insertions and more nucleotide deletions at VDJ recombination sites were observed in patients with type 1 diabetes, implying thymic rearrangement abnormalities. A moderate but significant shortening of TCRB CDR3 length was observed in type 1 diabetes patients in all four CD4+ subsets.

All of the isolated RNA was reverse transcribed with the High Capacity cDNA Reverse Transcription Kit, so expressed TCRB transcripts were sequenced. Deep immunoSEQ sequencing was performed on naive, central memory and regulatory T cell samples, with an average of around 3.4 million total reads per sample. Sorted cells were lysed in RLT buffer, and RNA was extracted using DNase-treated RNeasy Micro or Mini kits according to cell number. To prevent cross-contamination, each cell subset was processed individually, whereas patient and healthy donor samples were processed jointly. Using the immunoSEQ multiplex PCR, TCRB sequences were amplified from cDNA into 87-bp fragments spanning the CDR3 region. The amplicons were sequenced using the Illumina HiSeq platform. As for how the authors treated the data: PCR bias was corrected computationally using synthetic template baselines, and reads within Hamming distance 2 were collapsed, with unmergeable singletons discarded. Reads were aligned against IMGT to assign V, D and J genes, CDR3 length and insertions or deletions at six rearrangement sites. Within each subset, clonotype counts were normalized to the number of sorted cells before true diversity and Gini coefficients were calculated with the tcR R package. The overlap coefficient, calculated on TCRB nucleotide sequences, was used to measure repertoire sharing. Out-of-frame TCRB sequences from naive cells were analyzed as a proxy for the pre-selection repertoire. TCRdb carries this immuneACCESS record with in-frame sequences only. Its versions omit some clonotypes, under half of them owing to an unresolved V gene in the studies checked, with the rest unexplained. V, J and clone size derive from that table, while D and trimming were established from the DNA sequence. Counted in this sample were 350,000 to 450,000 clones; approximately 15% of them appeared once. The top ten clones comprise approximately 0.035% of the sample.

Each donor gave one peripheral blood draw, around 0.12 L on average, collected into heparinised tubes. A BD FACSAria II and a panel including CD45RO, CCR7, CD25, CD127, CD95 and CD27 were used to sort naive, central memory, regulatory and stem cell-like memory CD4+ T cells. A purity above 95% was achieved for all sorted populations. PBMCs were separated immediately by Lymphoprep density gradient centrifugation and were stained directly, without being cultured. Samples were stained and sorted in pairs, with one healthy donor and one patient per experiment, so that batch effects were minimized. The sequenced sample consisted of naive CD4+ T cells from blood. Read against the paper, the sample's cell subset or site label means: true naive CD4+ T cells. The chain was built from TRBV7-2 and TRBJ2-3; 9 of the junction bases match TRBD2. This clonotype was obtained from a man aged 25-45 years in good health. The nucleotides read TGTGCCAGCAGCTTAGCTAGCGGGGGCCTACCCTATACGCAGTATTTT. This translates into CASSLASGGLPYTQYF.